This T cell receptor beta chain was identified in a study of OX40 agonist ivuxolimab in advanced cancers. Study overall: Treatment of patients was with ivuxolimab, an agonistic anti-OX40 (CD134) antibody. Patient treatment consisted of intravenous ivuxolimab administration every 2 weeks at 0.01 to 10 mg/kg. Findings and limits, study-wide: Determination of antigen specificity was not performed for the expanded peripheral T cells.

CDR3 length equals 14 residues. The V end was cut by 5 bases, the J end by 7 bases, with 15 bases between. Germline V gives CDR1 LNHDA, CDR2 SQIVND (reference sequence). This clone was counted a few times. The antigen remains undetermined. This table comes from immunoSEQ multiplex PCR, and its TCRdb copy is limited to in-frame clones, with some not included. The sample has some 87,000 clones, 94% seen once. The sequencing used CD4+ or CD8+ T cells sorted from blood, collected in a trial of the OX40 agonist ivuxolimab. J is TRBJ1-5 and V is TRBV19, with D maybe TRBD1 (5 bases). The sequence was collected from an adult with an advanced solid tumor such as melanoma, head and neck, liver or kidney cancer. The CDR3 region is CASSPGIWPQPQHF. The CDR3 DNA sequence: TGTGCCAGTAGTCCAGGGATATGGCCCCAGCCCCAGCATTTT. The whole variable domain, filled in from reference TRBV19 and TRBJ1-5, reads DGGITQSPKYLFRKEGQNVTLSCEQNLNHDAMYWYRQDPGQGLRLIYYSQIVNDFQKGDIAEGYSVSREKKESFPLTVTSAQKNPTAFYLCASSPGIWPQPQHFGDGTRLSIL.